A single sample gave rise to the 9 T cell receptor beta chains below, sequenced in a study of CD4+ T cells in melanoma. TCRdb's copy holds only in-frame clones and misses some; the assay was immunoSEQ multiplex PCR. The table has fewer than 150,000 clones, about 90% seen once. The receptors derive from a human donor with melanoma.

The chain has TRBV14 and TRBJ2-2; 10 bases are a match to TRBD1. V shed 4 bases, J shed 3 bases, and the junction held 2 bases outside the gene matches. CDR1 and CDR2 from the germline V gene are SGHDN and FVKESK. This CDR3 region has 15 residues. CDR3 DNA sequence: TGTGCCAGCAGCCGACAGGGGGCGGACACCGGGGAGCTGTTTTTT. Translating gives CASSRQGADTGELFF.

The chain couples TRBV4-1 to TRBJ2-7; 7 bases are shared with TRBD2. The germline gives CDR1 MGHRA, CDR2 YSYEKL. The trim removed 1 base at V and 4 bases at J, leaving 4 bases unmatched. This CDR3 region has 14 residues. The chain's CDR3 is CASSQGGGMYEQYF. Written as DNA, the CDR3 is TGCGCCAGCAGCCAAGGCGGGGGAATGTACGAGCAGTACTTC.

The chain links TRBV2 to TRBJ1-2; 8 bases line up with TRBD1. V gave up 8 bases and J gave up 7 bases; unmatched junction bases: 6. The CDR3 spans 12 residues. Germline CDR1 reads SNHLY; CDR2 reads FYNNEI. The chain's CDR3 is CASAQGAGGYTF. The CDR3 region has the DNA TGTGCCAGCGCTCAGGGGGCCGGTGGCTACACCTTC.

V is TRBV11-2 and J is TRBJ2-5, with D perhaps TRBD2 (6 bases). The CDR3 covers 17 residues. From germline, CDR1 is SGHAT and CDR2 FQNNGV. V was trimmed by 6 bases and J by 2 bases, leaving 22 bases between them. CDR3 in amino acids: CASRSLRMAGKQETQYF. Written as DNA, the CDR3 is TGTGCCAGCAGATCGCTTCGTATGGCGGGGAAACAAGAGACCCAGTACTTC. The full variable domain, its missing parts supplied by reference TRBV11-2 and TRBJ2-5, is EAGVAQSPRYKIIEKRQSVAFWCNPISGHATLYWYQQILGQGPKLLIQFQNNGVVDDSQLPKDRFSAERLKGVDSTLKIQPAKLEDSAVYLCASRSLRMAGKQETQYFGPGTRLLVL.

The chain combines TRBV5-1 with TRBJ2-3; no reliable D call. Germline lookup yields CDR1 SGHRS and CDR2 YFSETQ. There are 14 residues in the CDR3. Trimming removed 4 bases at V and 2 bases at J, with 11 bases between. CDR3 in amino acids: CASSIDTSTDTQYF. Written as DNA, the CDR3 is TGCGCCAGCAGCATCGACACGTCCACAGATACGCAGTATTTT.

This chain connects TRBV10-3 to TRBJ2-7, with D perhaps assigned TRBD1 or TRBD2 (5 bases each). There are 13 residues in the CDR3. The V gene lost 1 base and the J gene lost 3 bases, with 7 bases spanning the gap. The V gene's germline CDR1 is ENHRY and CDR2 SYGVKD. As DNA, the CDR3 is TGTGCCATCAGTGAGTATGGGGGCTACGAGCAGTACTTC. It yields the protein CAISEYGGYEQYF.

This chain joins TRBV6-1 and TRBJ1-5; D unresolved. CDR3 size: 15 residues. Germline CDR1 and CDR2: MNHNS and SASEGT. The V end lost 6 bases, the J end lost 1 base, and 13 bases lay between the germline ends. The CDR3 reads CASRADGASNQPQHF. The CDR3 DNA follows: TGTGCCAGCAGAGCGGACGGCGCGAGCAATCAGCCCCAGCATTTT.

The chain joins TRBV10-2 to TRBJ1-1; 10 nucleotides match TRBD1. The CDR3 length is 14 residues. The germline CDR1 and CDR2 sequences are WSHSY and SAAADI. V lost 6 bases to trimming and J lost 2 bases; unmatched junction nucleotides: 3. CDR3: CASRGTGENTEAFF. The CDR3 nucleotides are TGCGCCAGCAGGGGGACAGGGGAAAACACTGAAGCTTTCTTT.

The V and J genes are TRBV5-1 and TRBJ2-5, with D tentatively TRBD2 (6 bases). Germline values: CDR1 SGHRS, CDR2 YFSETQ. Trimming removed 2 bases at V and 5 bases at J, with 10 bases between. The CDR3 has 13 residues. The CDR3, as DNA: TGCGCCAGCAGCTTCGTGGGGAGGGAGACCCAGTACTTC. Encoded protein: CASSFVGRETQYF.